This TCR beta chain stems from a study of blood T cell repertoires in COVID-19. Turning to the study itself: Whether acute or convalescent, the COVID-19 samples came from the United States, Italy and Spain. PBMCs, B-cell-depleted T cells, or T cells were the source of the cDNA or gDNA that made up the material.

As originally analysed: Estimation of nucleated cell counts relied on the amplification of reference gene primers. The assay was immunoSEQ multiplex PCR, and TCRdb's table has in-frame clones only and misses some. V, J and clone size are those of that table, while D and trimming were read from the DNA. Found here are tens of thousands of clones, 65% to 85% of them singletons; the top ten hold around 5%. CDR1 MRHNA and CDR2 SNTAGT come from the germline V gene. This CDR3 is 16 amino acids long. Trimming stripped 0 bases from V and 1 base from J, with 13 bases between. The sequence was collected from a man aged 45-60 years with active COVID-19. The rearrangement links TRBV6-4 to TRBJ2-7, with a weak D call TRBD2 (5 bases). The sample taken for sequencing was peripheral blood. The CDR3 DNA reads TGTGCCAGCAGTGACTCGACCCTAGCAGGTTCCTACGAGCAGTACTTC. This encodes CASSDSTLAGSYEQYF.